This T cell receptor beta chain was identified during a study of blood T cell repertoires in COVID-19. Across the study: Spain, Italy and the United States supplied samples that represented acute and convalescent COVID-19. Sample material is recorded as cDNA or gDNA derived from T cells, B-cell-depleted T cells, or PBMCs.

V was trimmed by 5 bases and J by 0 bases, leaving 14 bases between them. The CDR3 is made up of 15 amino acids. Germline V CDR1 and CDR2: MNHEY, SVGAGI. Authors' processing steps: Reference gene primer amplification yielded estimated nucleated cell counts. Sequencing used immunoSEQ multiplex PCR; TCRdb keeps in-frame clones, though not all of them. V, J and clone size are those of that table, while D and trimming were read from the DNA. The data show more than 300,000 clones, around 88% seen once. This clonotype was obtained from a woman aged 45-65 years with acute or convalescent COVID-19. Sequencing was performed on peripheral blood. The chain links TRBV6-5 to TRBJ2-7; maybe TRBD1 (5 bases). The CDR3 DNA reads as TGTGCCAGCAGTCGAGAGGCCAGGGACTCCTACGAGCAGTACTTC. Encoded protein: CASSREARDSYEQYF.